This T cell receptor beta chain was obtained from a study of Graves' ophthalmopathy and Graves' hyperthyroidism. RNA served as the template for amplifying TCR beta CDR3 regions. In the first round, RT-PCR was carried out with HTBI primers, and a multiplex PCR formed the second round. TCRdb redid the calling of the multiplex PCR reads with MiXCR, one entry per CDR3 protein. The sample has around 1,200,000 distinct CDR3 sequences, about 35% seen once; the top ten hold around 10%. This clonotype was counted ten times or more. What it binds is not known. Whole-study findings and limits: Ophthalmopathy versus stable hyperthyroidism: 13-signature model gave less than 90% sensitivity, 81.08% specificity.

Germline CDR1 is SGHVS and CDR2 is FQNEAQ. V was shortened by 2 bases and J by 5 bases, with 18 bases between the two germline ends. There are 16 residues in the CDR3. Excluded were patients with other autoimmune diseases, uncontrolled infections, pregnancy or lactation. Sequences were obtained from peripheral blood or thyroid tissue (not recorded which). This TCR was recovered from an adult man with Graves' hyperthyroidism. This chain joins TRBV7-8 and TRBJ1-1; D may be TRBD1 (6 bases). The CDR3, as DNA: TGTGCCAGCAGCTTAAGGGACACAGAGCTAGGAACTGAAGCTTTCTTT. This gives the protein CASSLRDTELGTEAFF.